A single sample gave rise to the 27 T cell receptor beta chains below, sequenced in a study of OX40 agonist ivuxolimab in advanced cancers. The method behind the library was the immunoSEQ multiplex PCR assay. TCRdb took over this immuneACCESS table, retaining in-frame rearrangements with V and J assigned. Such tables are incomplete; in checked studies, under half of the missing clones stem from an unresolved V gene, and the remainder is unexplained. Counted in this sample were some 19,000 clones; 83% of them appeared once. Roughly 55% of the sample is taken by the ten largest. The source material was CD4+ or CD8+ T cells sorted from blood, sampled in a trial of the OX40 agonist ivuxolimab. All receptors derive from an adult with an advanced solid tumor such as melanoma, head and neck, liver or kidney cancer.

The chain links TRBV7-9 to TRBJ2-2; weak D call: TRBD1 (6 bases). This CDR3 has 16 amino acids. Trimming shortened V by 4 bases and J by 1 base, and 13 bases separated the two germline ends. Germline V gene lookup returns CDR1 SEHNR and CDR2 FQNEAQ (reference sequence). CDR3 region: CASSSTGIVNTGELFF. The CDR3 DNA reads as TGTGCCAGCAGCTCCACAGGGATAGTGAACACCGGGGAGCTGTTTTTT.

This clone was counted only a few times. CDR3 sequence reads: CASSSGPEGAFF. The CDR3 DNA sequence: TGCGCCAGCAGCTCCGGACCCGAGGGAGCTTTCTTT. This sequence joins TRBV5-1 and TRBJ1-1; D is uncertain. Between the trimmed V and J ends, which lost 3 bases and 10 bases, there was a span of 13 bases. Germline-derived CDR1 and CDR2 are SGHRS and YFSETQ. This CDR3 region has 12 residues.

The J gene is TRBJ2-7, the V gene TRBV7-9; D unresolved. Germline CDR1 SEHNR, CDR2 FQNEAQ (reference sequence). The CDR3 covers 13 residues. V was trimmed by 4 bases and J by 6 bases, leaving 13 bases between them. The chain's CDR3 is CASSSPLASEQYF. CDR3 bases: TGTGCCAGCAGCTCCCCACTCGCGAGCGAGCAGTACTTC.

The V gene is TRBV6-4, the J gene TRBJ2-1; possibly TRBD2 for D (5 bases). The CDR3 is 15 residues long. In germline, CDR1 is MRHNA, CDR2 SNTAGT. Trimming cost V 0 bases and J 0 bases, with 6 bases left between them. Here the CDR3 reads CASSDSSGSYNEQFF. The DNA for the CDR3 is TGTGCCAGCAGTGACTCAAGCGGCTCCTACAATGAGCAGTTCTTC.

The chain carries TRBV29-1 and TRBJ2-3; perhaps TRBD2 as D (5 bases). Germline loops: CDR1 SQVTM, CDR2 ANQGSEA. This CDR3 region has 14 residues. V gave up 0 bases and J gave up 4 bases, with 11 bases separating them. The CDR3 protein is CSVEDRRGPDTQYF. The DNA of the CDR3 is TGCAGCGTTGAAGATCGTAGAGGGCCAGATACGCAGTATTTT.

V usage is TRBV4-1 and J usage is TRBJ2-1, with D possibly TRBD1 on 6 matching bases. There are 15 residues in the CDR3. The germline CDR1 and CDR2 sequences are MGHRA and YSYEKL. Trimming took 1 base from V and 3 from J, leaving 10 bases between them. CDR3 bases: TGCGCCAGCAGCCAAGCAGGGGAAGGCTACAATGAGCAGTTCTTC. The encoded protein is CASSQAGEGYNEQFF.

J is TRBJ1-6 and V is TRBV28, with 11 positions matching TRBD1. From germline, CDR1 is MDHEN and CDR2 SYDVKM. The trim removed 3 bases at V and 19 bases at J, leaving 11 bases unmatched. The CDR3 is 14 amino acids. This CDR3 reads CASSFGTGGFEIHF. The DNA of the CDR3 is TGTGCCAGCAGTTTCGGGACAGGGGGATTTGAGATTCACTTT.

In this sample, this clone turned up a few times. The rearrangement joins TRBV28 to TRBJ2-5, with a weak D call TRBD2 (6 bases). In germline, CDR1 is MDHEN, CDR2 SYDVKM. The CDR3 is 15 amino acids. V was trimmed by 6 bases and J by 5 bases, leaving 19 bases between them. In DNA form, the CDR3 reads TGTGCCAGCAGCCGAGGCGGGGATCGCACTGAGACCCAGTACTTC. Amino acid sequence: CASSRGGDRTETQYF.

This clone came up a few times. The sample holds other DNA sequences that translate to the same CDR3. The CDR3 coding sequence is TGCGCCAGCAGCTTGGGCGGGACCGGGGAGCTGTTTTTT. Protein sequence: CASSLGGTGELFF. The chain joins TRBV5-1 to TRBJ2-2, with a tentative D call TRBD2 (5 bases). The CDR3 length is 13 residues. The V gene lost 0 bases and the J gene lost 5 bases, with 5 bases spanning the gap. Germline CDR1 SGHRS, CDR2 YFSETQ. Combining the CDR3 with reference TRBV5-1 and TRBJ2-2 gives the whole variable domain KAGVTQTPRYLIKTRGQQVTLSCSPISGHRSVSWYQQTPGQGLQFLFEYFSETQRNKGNFPGRFSGRQFSNSRSEMNVSTLELGDSALYLCASSLGGTGELFFGEGSRLTVL.

The chain recombines TRBV25-1 with TRBJ2-5; D unclear. V lost 4 bases and J 0 bases, leaving 6 bases between the germline ends. Per the germline V gene, CDR1 is MGHDK and CDR2 is SYGVNS. The CDR3 is 13 residues long. As DNA, the CDR3 is TGTGCCAGCAGTGGGACGTACCAAGAGACCCAGTACTTC. Translated, it gives CASSGTYQETQYF.

This clone has only a few counts. The chain is built from TRBV27 and TRBJ1-1; possibly TRBD1 for D (6 bases). V lost 4 bases and J 5 bases, leaving 14 bases between the germline ends. Germline CDR1 reads MNHEY; CDR2 reads SMNVEV (reference sequence). The CDR3 length is 14 residues. The CDR3 sequence: CASSWGAYSTEAFF. CDR3 sequence (DNA): TGTGCCAGCAGTTGGGGGGCGTACTCTACTGAAGCTTTCTTT.

The chain joins TRBV28 to TRBJ1-2; a weak D match, TRBD1 (6 bases). The CDR3 is made up of 13 amino acids. Looked up from germline, CDR1 is MDHEN and CDR2 is SYDVKM. V lost 6 bases, J lost 8 bases, and 16 bases lay in between. CDR3 loop: CASSPRGASGYTF. Written as DNA, the CDR3 is TGTGCCAGCAGCCCAAGGGGGGCTAGCGGCTACACCTTC.

V usage is TRBV30 and J usage is TRBJ2-3; possibly TRBD1 for D (6 bases). In germline, CDR1 is GTSNPN, CDR2 SVGIG (reference sequence). This CDR3 spans 18 amino acids. Trimming pared 0 bases from V and 0 bases from J, leaving 19 bases between. The CDR3, as DNA: TGTGCCTGGAGTGTCGGTCTCACCCCAGGGGATAGCACAGATACGCAGTATTTT. Protein sequence: CAWSVGLTPGDSTDTQYF.

The chain links TRBV11-2 to TRBJ1-5; no clear D gene. Trimming removed 5 bases from V and 2 bases from J, with 10 bases in between. The CDR3 totals 14 residues. Looked up from germline, CDR1 is SGHAT and CDR2 is FQNNGV. CDR3 loop: CASSPAGGNQPQHF. The CDR3, as DNA: TGTGCCAGCAGCCCGGCCGGGGGCAATCAGCCCCAGCATTTT.

This clone was observed a handful of times. The chain carries TRBV4-1 and TRBJ1-5; D is possibly TRBD1 (5 bases). The V and J ends lost 5 bases and 6 bases respectively, with 14 bases between them. This CDR3 contains 14 residues. From germline, CDR1 is MGHRA and CDR2 YSYEKL. CDR3 nucleotides: TGCGCCAGCAGCGATCAGGGTGAGGGTCAGCCCCAGCATTTT. Encoded protein: CASSDQGEGQPQHF.

The chain combines TRBV2 with TRBJ2-5, with D possibly being TRBD2 (6 bases). Germline V lookup: CDR1 SNHLY, CDR2 FYNNEI. The CDR3 spans 15 residues. The germline V and J ends were trimmed by 4 bases and 0 bases, with 12 bases remaining between them. The CDR3 sequence: CASSARGRNQETQYF. The CDR3 nucleotides read TGTGCCAGCAGTGCTCGGGGGAGAAACCAAGAGACCCAGTACTTC.

This clone was recorded once. The chain is built from TRBV27 and TRBJ1-3; D ambiguous. This CDR3 region has 15 residues. The germline CDR1 and CDR2 sequences are MNHEY and SMNVEV (reference sequence). The V end lost 4 bases, the J end lost 4 bases, and 14 bases lay between the germline ends. Written as DNA, the CDR3 is TGTGCCAGCAGTTCCGCCGGGATAGAAGGAAACACCATATATTTT. Its protein is CASSSAGIEGNTIYF.

CDR3 amino acids: CASSINIGSNQPQHF. CDR3 DNA sequence: TGTGCCAGCAGCATAAATATTGGCAGCAATCAGCCCCAGCATTTT. The V gene is TRBV11-2, the J gene TRBJ1-5; D call uncertain. V lost 5 bases, J lost 1 base, and 12 bases lay in between. The CDR3 spans 15 residues. Germline V lookup: CDR1 SGHAT, CDR2 FQNNGV.

The rearrangement uses TRBV27 and TRBJ2-5, with D perhaps matching TRBD2 (6 bases). Trimming left V 6 bases short and J 5 bases short, with 16 bases between. The CDR3 sequence is 14 residues long. Germline lookup yields CDR1 MNHEY and CDR2 SMNVEV (reference sequence). The CDR3 spells CASSSIRGWETQYF. CDR3 nucleotide sequence: TGTGCCAGCAGCTCAATCCGGGGGTGGGAGACCCAGTACTTC.

The J gene is TRBJ1-5, the V gene TRBV27; D not certain. CDR3 size: 13 residues. Trimming took off 5 bases at V and 4 bases at J, with 9 bases between the two ends. CDR1 and CDR2 from the germline V gene are MNHEY and SMNVEV (reference sequence). CDR3: CASSPYKNQPQHF. DNA of the CDR3: TGTGCCAGCAGTCCCTACAAGAATCAGCCCCAGCATTTT.

This clone was detected a few times. The chain is built from TRBV27 and TRBJ1-1, with D hard to call. The V gene lost 2 bases and the J gene lost 5 bases, with 9 bases spanning the gap. Per germline, CDR1 MNHEY and CDR2 SMNVEV (reference sequence). The CDR3 loop spans 13 amino acids. CDR3 sequence reads: CASSLSPRTEAFF. Written as DNA, the CDR3 is TGTGCCAGCAGTTTAAGTCCCCGAACTGAAGCTTTCTTT.

A few counts support this clone. The J gene is TRBJ2-7, the V gene TRBV6-1, with 11 bases aligning to TRBD2. J was trimmed by 6 bases and V by 7 bases; bases with no gene match: 11. CDR1 and CDR2 from the germline V gene are MNHNS and SASEGT. The CDR3 runs 15 residues. The CDR3 sequence is CASTEGVGLAGEQYF. The CDR3 DNA reads as TGTGCCAGCACCGAAGGAGTTGGACTAGCGGGCGAGCAGTACTTC.

CDR3 protein: CASSVGDGDQPQHF. In DNA form, the CDR3 reads TGTGCCAGCAGCGTAGGGGACGGGGATCAGCCCCAGCATTTT. The V call is TRBV9, the J call TRBJ1-5; possibly TRBD1 for D (5 bases). CDR1 SGDLS and CDR2 YYNGEE come from the germline V gene. The germline V and J ends were trimmed by 0 bases and 5 bases, with 9 bases remaining between them. The CDR3 extends over 14 amino acids. Looking up the rest from reference TRBV9 and TRBJ1-5 gives the full variable domain: DSGVTQTPKHLITATGQRVTLRCSPRSGDLSVYWYQQSLDQGLQFLIQYYNGEERAKGNILERFSAQQFPDLHSELNLSSLELGDSALYFCASSVGDGDQPQHFGDGTRLSIL.

The CDR3 sequence: CASSLFLGPYEQYF. The CDR3 DNA reads as TGTGCCAGCAGTTTGTTCTTAGGTCCCTACGAGCAGTACTTC. V is TRBV27 and J is TRBJ2-7; no clear D gene. Germline CDR1 and CDR2: MNHEY and SMNVEV (reference sequence). Trimming cost V 3 bases and J 2 bases, with 11 bases left between them. This CDR3 has 14 residues.

Here the CDR3 reads CASSENPTPNYGYTF. CDR3 nucleotide sequence: TGTGCCAGCAGTGAGAACCCTACACCCAACTATGGCTACACCTTC. The V call is TRBV2, the J call TRBJ1-2; D remains unclear. The CDR3 has 15 amino acids. Germline V gives CDR1 SNHLY, CDR2 FYNNEI. V dropped 3 bases and J dropped 2 bases, with 13 bases sitting between them.

The rearrangement joins TRBV6-5 to TRBJ2-5, with 9 bases fitting TRBD1. V lost 2 bases and J lost 2; bases outside the gene matches: 3. Germline CDR1 reads MNHEY; CDR2 reads SVGAGI. The CDR3 spans 15 residues. The CDR3 protein is CASSYGTGPQETQYF. The DNA of the CDR3 is TGTGCCAGCAGTTACGGGACAGGGCCACAAGAGACCCAGTACTTC.

The V gene is TRBV25-1, the J gene TRBJ2-3; D ambiguous. V was shortened by 8 bases and J by 2 bases, with 5 bases between the two germline ends. The germline V gene encodes CDR1 MGHDK and CDR2 SYGVNS. This CDR3 contains 11 residues. CDR3 bases: TGTGCCAGCGGCAACACAGATACGCAGTATTTT. Translation: CASGNTDTQYF.